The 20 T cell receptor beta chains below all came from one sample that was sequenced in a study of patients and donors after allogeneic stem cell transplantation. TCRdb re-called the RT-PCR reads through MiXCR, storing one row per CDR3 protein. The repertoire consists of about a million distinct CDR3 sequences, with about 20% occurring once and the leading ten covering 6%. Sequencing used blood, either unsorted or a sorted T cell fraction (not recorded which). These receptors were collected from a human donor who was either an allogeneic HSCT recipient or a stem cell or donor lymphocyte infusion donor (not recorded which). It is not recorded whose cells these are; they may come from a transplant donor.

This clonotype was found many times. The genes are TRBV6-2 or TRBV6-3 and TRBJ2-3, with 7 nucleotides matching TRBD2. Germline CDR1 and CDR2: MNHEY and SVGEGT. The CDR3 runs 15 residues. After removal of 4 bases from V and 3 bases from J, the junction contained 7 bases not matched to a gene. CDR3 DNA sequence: TGTGCCAGCAGTTTGCCTAGCGGAGTAACAGATACGCAGTATTTT. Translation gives CASSLPSGVTDTQYF.

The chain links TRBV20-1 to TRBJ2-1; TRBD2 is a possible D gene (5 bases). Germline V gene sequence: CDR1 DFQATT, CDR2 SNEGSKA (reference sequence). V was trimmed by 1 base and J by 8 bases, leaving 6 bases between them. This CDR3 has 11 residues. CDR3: CSARVRDEQFF. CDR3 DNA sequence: TGCAGTGCTAGAGTGCGGGATGAGCAGTTCTTC.

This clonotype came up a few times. DNA for the CDR3: TGTGCCAGCCTGAGGAAAAGCGGGAGGGCCAACAATGAGCAGTTCTTC. Translating gives CASLRKSGRANNEQFF. V usage is TRBV27 and J usage is TRBJ2-1; 10 nucleotides align to TRBD2. The germline gives CDR1 MNHEY, CDR2 SMNVEV (reference sequence). CDR3 length: 16 residues. V was pared by 8 bases and J by 5 bases, with 12 bases of the junction left unmatched.

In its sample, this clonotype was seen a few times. In nucleotides, the CDR3 is TGTGCCAGCAGCAGACCGGGACAGGGTGGAGCAGATACGCAGTATTTT. Its protein is CASSRPGQGGADTQYF. The V and J genes are TRBV13 and TRBJ2-3, with 9 bases matching TRBD1. The CDR3 contains 16 residues. Germline V gene sequence: CDR1 PRHDT, CDR2 FYEKMQ (reference sequence). The V segment lost 5 bases and the J segment 4 bases; nucleotides outside the gene matches: 10. The full variable domain, with the rest looked up from reference TRBV13 and TRBJ2-3, is AAGVIQSPRHLIKEKRETATLKCYPIPRHDTVYWYQQGPGQDPQFLISFYEKMQSDKGSIPDRFSAQQFSDYHSELNMSSLELGDSALYFCASSRPGQGGADTQYFGPGTRLTVL.

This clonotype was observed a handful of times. CDR3 protein: CASSQFPGPNTSGNTIYF. CDR3 coding DNA: TGCGCCAGCAGCCAATTCCCGGGACCGAACACCTCTGGAAACACCATATATTTT. This rearrangement joins TRBV4-1 to TRBJ1-3, with D possibly matching TRBD1 (5 bases). V was trimmed by 2 bases and J by 0 bases, leaving 17 bases between them. The CDR3 is 18 amino acids. The germline CDR1 and CDR2 sequences are MGHRA and YSYEKL.

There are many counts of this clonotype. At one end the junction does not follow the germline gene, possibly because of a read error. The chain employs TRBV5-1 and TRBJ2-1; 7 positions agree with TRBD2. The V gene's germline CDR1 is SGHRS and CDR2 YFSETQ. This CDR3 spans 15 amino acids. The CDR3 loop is CASSLVAGAYNEQFF. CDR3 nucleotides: TGTGCCAGCAGTTTAGTGGCGGGGGCCTACAATGAGCAGTTCTTC.

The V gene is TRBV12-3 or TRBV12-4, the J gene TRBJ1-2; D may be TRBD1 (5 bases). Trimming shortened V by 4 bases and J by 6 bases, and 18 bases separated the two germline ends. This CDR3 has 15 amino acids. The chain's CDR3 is CASSWGRAPKNGYTF. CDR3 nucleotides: TGTGCCAGCAGTTGGGGCAGGGCTCCTAAGAATGGCTACACCTTC.

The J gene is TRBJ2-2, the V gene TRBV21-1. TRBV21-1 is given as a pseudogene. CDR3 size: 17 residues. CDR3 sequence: CASSKRWTEVNTGELFF. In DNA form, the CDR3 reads TGTGCCAGCAGCAAAAGGTGGACCGAGGTCAACACCGGGGAGCTGTTTTTT.

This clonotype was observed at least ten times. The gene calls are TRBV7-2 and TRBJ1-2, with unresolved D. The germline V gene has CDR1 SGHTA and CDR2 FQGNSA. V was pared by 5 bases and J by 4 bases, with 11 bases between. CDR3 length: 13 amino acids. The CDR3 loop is CASSLGRAYGYTF. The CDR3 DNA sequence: TGTGCCAGCAGCCTTGGACGGGCCTATGGCTACACCTTC. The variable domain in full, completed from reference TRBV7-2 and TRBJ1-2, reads GAGVSQSPSNKVTEKGKDVELRCDPISGHTALYWYRQSLGQGLEFLIYFQGNSAPDKSGLPSDRFSAERTGGSVSTLTIQRTQQEDSAVYLCASSLGRAYGYTFGSGTRLTVV.

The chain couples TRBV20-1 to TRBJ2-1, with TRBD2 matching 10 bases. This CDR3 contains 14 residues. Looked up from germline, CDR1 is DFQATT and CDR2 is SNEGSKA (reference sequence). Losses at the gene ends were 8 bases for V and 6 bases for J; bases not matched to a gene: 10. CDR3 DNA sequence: TGCAGTCCTCGGAGCGGGGGGGCCGGCAATGAGCAGTTCTTC. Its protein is CSPRSGGAGNEQFF.

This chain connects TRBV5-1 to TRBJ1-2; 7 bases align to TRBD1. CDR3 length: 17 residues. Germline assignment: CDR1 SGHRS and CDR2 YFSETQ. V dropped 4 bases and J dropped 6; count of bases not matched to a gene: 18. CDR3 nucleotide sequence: TGCGCCAGCAGCAAAAAGTCCACAGGGGCTTTGGGGGATGGCTACACCTTC. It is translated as CASSKKSTGALGDGYTF.

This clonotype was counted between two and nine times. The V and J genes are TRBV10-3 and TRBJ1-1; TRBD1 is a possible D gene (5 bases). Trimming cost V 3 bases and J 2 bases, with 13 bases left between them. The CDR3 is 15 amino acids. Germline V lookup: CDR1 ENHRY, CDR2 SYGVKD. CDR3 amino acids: CAISEFVQGNTEAFF. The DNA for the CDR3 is TGTGCCATCAGTGAATTCGTTCAGGGTAACACTGAAGCTTTCTTT.

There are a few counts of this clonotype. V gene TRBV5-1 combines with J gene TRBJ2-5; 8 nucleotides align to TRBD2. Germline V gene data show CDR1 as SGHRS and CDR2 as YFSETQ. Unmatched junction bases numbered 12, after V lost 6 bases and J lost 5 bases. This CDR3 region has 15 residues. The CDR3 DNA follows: TGCGCCAGCATCATAGCGGGGACCACTGGGGAGACCCAGTACTTC. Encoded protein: CASIIAGTTGETQYF.

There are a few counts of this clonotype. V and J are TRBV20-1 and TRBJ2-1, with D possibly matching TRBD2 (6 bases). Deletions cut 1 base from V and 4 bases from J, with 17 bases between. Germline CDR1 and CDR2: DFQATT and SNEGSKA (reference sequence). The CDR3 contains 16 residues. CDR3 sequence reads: CSARGPPVGRYNEQFF. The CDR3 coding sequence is TGCAGTGCTAGAGGCCCCCCCGTCGGGAGATACAATGAGCAGTTCTTC.

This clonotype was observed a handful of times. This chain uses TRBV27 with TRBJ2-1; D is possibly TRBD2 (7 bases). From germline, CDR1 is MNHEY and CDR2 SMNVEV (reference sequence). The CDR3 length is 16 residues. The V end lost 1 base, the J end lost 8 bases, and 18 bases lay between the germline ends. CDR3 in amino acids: CASSLYGGGRRDEQFF. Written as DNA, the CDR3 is TGTGCCAGCAGTTTATATGGCGGGGGCCGAAGGGATGAGCAGTTCTTC.

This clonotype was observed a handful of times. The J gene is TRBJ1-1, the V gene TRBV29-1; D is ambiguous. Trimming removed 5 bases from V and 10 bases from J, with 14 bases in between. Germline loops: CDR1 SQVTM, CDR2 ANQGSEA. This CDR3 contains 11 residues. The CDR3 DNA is TGCAGCGTTACCACCCGGGAAGGAGCTTTCTTT. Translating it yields CSVTTREGAFF.

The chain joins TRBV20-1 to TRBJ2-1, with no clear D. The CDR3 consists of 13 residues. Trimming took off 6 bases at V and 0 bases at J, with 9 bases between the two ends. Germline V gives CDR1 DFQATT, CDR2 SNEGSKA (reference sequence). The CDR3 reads CSASVSSYNEQFF. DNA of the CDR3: TGCAGTGCATCGGTGAGCTCCTACAATGAGCAGTTCTTC.

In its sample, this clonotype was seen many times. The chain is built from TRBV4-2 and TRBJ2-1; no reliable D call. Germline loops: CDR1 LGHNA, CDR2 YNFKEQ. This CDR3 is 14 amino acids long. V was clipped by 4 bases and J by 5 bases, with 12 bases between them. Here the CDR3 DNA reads TGTGCCAGCAGCCTGGGAACACTTAACAATGAGCAGTTCTTC. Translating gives CASSLGTLNNEQFF.

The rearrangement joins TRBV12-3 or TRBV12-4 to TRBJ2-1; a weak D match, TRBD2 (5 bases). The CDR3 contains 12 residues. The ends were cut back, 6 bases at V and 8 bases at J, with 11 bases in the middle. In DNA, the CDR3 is TGTGCCAGCAGCCAATCGGGGTATGAGCAGTTCTTC. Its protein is CASSQSGYEQFF.

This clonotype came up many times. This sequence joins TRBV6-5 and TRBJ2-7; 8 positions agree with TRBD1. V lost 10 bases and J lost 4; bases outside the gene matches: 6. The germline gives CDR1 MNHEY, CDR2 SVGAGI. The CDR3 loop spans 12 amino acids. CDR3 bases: TGTGCCACCGGGACAGGAAGATACGAGCAGTACTTC. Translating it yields CATGTGRYEQYF.